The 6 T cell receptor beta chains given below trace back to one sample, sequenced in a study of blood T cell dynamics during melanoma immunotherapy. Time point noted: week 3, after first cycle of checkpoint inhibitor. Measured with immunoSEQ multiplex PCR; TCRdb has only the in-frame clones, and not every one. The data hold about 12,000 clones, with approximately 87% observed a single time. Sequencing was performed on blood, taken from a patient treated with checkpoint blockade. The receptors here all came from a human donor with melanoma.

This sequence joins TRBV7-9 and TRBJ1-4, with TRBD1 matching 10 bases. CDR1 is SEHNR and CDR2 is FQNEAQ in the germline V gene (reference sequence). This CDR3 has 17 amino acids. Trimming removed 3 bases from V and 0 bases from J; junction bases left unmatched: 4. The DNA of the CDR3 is TGTGCCAGCAGCTTCTACGGACAGGGGGCAACTAATGAAAAACTGTTTTTT. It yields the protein CASSFYGQGATNEKLFF.

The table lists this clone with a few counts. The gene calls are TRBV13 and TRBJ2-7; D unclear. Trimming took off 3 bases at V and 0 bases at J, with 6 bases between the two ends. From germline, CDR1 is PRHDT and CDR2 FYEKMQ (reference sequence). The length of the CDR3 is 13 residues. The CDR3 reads CASSFGSSYEQYF. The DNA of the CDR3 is TGTGCCAGCAGCTTCGGTAGCTCCTACGAGCAGTACTTC.

CDR3 amino acids: CASSSRTDRSDTIYF. In DNA form, the CDR3 reads TGTGCCAGCAGCTCACGGACGGACAGGTCGGATACCATATATTTT. The J gene is TRBJ1-3, the V gene TRBV11-2; 7 nucleotides line up with TRBD1. CDR1 is SGHAT, CDR2 FQNNGV, per germline. Trimming took 4 bases from V and 10 from J; bases not matched to a gene: 13. The length of the CDR3 is 15 residues.

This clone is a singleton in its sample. The CDR3 DNA reads TGTGCCAGCAGCGTAGGCACAGCGGTCACAGATACGCAGTATTTT. This encodes CASSVGTAVTDTQYF. The V gene is TRBV9, the J gene TRBJ2-3; tentatively, D is TRBD2 (5 bases). V dropped 0 bases and J dropped 2 bases, with 10 bases sitting between them. CDR1 and CDR2 from the germline V gene are SGDLS and YYNGEE. This CDR3 contains 15 residues.

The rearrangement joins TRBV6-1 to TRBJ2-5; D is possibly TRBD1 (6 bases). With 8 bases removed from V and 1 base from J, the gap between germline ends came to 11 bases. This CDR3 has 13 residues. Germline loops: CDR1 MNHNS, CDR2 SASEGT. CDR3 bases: TGTGCCAGCCTGGTCAGGGGCCAAGAGACCCAGTACTTC. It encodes CASLVRGQETQYF.

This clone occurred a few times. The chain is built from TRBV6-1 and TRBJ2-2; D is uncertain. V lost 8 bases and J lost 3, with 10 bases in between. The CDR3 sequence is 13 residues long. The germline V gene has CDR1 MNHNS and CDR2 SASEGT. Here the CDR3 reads CASAGGYTGELFF. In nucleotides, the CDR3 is TGTGCCAGCGCTGGTGGCTACACCGGGGAGCTGTTTTTT.